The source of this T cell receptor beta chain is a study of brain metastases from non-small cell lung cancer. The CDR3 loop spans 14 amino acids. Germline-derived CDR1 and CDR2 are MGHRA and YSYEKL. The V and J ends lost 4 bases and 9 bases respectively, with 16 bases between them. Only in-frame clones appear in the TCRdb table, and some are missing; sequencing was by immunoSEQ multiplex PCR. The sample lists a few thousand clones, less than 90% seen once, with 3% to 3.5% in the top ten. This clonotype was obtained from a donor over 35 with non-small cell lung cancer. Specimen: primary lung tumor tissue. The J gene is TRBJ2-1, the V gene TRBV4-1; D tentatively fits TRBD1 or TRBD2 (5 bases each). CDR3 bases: TGCGCCAGCAGCCGCGGCTTGGGGGTATTTGAGCAGTTCTTC. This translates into CASSRGLGVFEQFF.